These T cell receptor beta chains were read from a single sample in a study of type 1 regulatory T cells. TCRdb itself ran the reads through MiXCR, one entry per CDR3 protein. The sample has tens of thousands of distinct CDR3 sequences; approximately 67% are singletons. Antigen specificity for these receptors is unknown. Sequenced input: cultured non-Tr1 T cells, either the whole culture or a sorted T cell fraction (not recorded which). The origin of the receptors is a human donor in good health. Each CDR3 is given with its conserved first and last residue. D genes are given only for firm matches. Size is stated for part of the rows, as once, few or many counts, or as a class when the clone is expanded.

V gene	clone size	D gene	J gene	CDR3 DNA	CDR3 protein
TRBV18	-	-	TRBJ1-5	TGTGCCAGCTCACTTCAGGGAAAGGGTCAGCCCCAGCATTTT	CASSLQGKGQPQHF
TRBV9	-	-	TRBJ2-1	TGTGCCAGCAGCCCCCTTGGGCTAACCCAGGTCAGATCCAATGAGCAGTTCTTC	CASSPLGLTQVRSNEQFF
TRBV7-2	-	TRBD2	TRBJ2-7	TGTGCCAGCAGCCCAAAACACGGGACTAGCTCCTATTTC	CASSPKHGTSSYF
TRBV20-1	-	-	TRBJ2-7	TGCAGTGCTTCGGACACCCTACGGAGATCGGAGTACTTC	CSASDTLRRSEYF
TRBV7-3	medium-sized	TRBD2	TRBJ2-1	TGTGCCAGCAGCACGACTAGCGGGATCGGTGAGCAGTTCTTC	CASSTTSGIGEQFF
TRBV20-1	few	TRBD1	TRBJ1-4	TGCAGTGCTAGAGATCCAGGGACAGCTAATGAAAAACTGTTTTTT	CSARDPGTANEKLFF
TRBV7-8	few	TRBD2	TRBJ2-7	TGTGCCAGCAGCTTATTGGGAGGCGGGAGGGCGATTTTC	CASSLLGGGRAIF
TRBV5-5	-	TRBD2	TRBJ2-1	TGTGCCAGTAGATCCTCAATCAGCGGGAGGGATTACAATGAGCAGTTCTTC	CASRSSISGRDYNEQFF
TRBV28	once	-	TRBJ1-1	TGTGCCAGCAGTCTACCGACCCTCAGGAACACTGAAGCTTTCTTT	CASSLPTLRNTEAFF
TRBV2	once	TRBD1	TRBJ2-7	TGTGCCAGCAGCCAGACAGGGACAGCCTACGAGCAGTACTTC	CASSQTGTAYEQYF
TRBV27	-	TRBD1	TRBJ2-7	TGTGCCAGCAGGCCGGGACAGGGGGCTTGGTACGAGCAGTACTTC	CASRPGQGAWYEQYF